Presented here are 5 T cell receptor beta chains from one specimen sequenced in a study of T cells in Graves' hyperthyroidism and ophthalmopathy (dated by TCRdb to between 2019 and 2020). The library was produced with multiplex PCR. Sequencer: Illumina HiSeq 2000. The TCR beta CDR3 regions were amplified from the RNA transcripts. The TCR CDR3 was subjected to a first round of RT-PCR using the HTBI primer set and the Qiagen OneStep RT-PCR kit. Using fastp trimming at Q25 and MiXCR clonotype assembly, TCRdb reanalyzed the public sequencing data and kept in-frame beta chains. Each record represents a unique CDR3 protein, reported with the most common genes and DNA among its rows. The sample table contains around 390,000 distinct CDR3 sequences; only one count was recorded for about 14% of them. The top ten constitute roughly a fifth of the sample. The sequenced sample was blood. The receptors stem from a woman aged 25-40 years with Graves' ophthalmopathy.

In this sample, this clonotype turned up many times. The chain is built from TRBV20-1 and TRBJ2-1; the match to TRBD2 covers 10 bases. J lost 8 bases, V lost 7 bases, and 14 bases had no gene match. CDR3 length equals 15 residues. Looked up from germline, CDR1 is DFQATT and CDR2 is SNEGSKA (reference sequence). CDR3 sequence reads: CSVIPGLAIFDEQFF. For the CDR3, the DNA is TGCAGTGTTATCCCGGGACTAGCGATTTTCGATGAGCAGTTCTTC.

The chain has TRBV19 and TRBJ2-1, with 11 bases that match TRBD2. This CDR3 spans 17 amino acids. Trimming removed 9 bases from V and 0 bases from J; junction bases left unmatched: 10. Germline loops: CDR1 LNHDA, CDR2 SQIVND (reference sequence). The CDR3 region has the DNA TGTGCCAGCAGAACTAGCGGGGGCCGGAGCTCCTACAATGAGCAGTTCTTC. Amino acids: CASRTSGGRSSYNEQFF.

V is TRBV29-1 and J is TRBJ2-3; D tentatively reads TRBD1 or TRBD2 (6 bases each). The germline V and J ends were trimmed by 6 bases and 4 bases, with 23 bases remaining between them. Germline lookup yields CDR1 SQVTM and CDR2 ANQGSEA. The CDR3 totals 16 residues. The CDR3 protein is CSVGVMGGGGPDTQYF. The CDR3 nucleotides read TGCAGCGTCGGAGTGATGGGAGGAGGGGGTCCAGATACGCAGTATTTT.

This clonotype was counted a few times. The gene calls are TRBV20-1 and TRBJ2-2, with D maybe TRBD1 (6 bases). In germline, CDR1 is DFQATT, CDR2 SNEGSKA (reference sequence). The V end was cut by 2 bases, the J end by 8 bases, with 15 bases between. The CDR3 is 14 residues long. The CDR3 spells CSARWGFDRGELFF. The CDR3 nucleotides are TGCAGTGCTAGATGGGGATTTGACAGGGGGGAGCTGTTTTTT.

Ten or more counts support this clonotype. The gene calls are TRBV20-1 and TRBJ1-2; D remains unclear. Germline V gene data show CDR1 as DFQATT and CDR2 as SNEGSKA (reference sequence). The CDR3 is made up of 13 amino acids. The V and J ends lost 5 bases and 2 bases respectively, with 12 bases between them. The CDR3 coding sequence is TGCAGTGCTGCCGTAGGTCCCAACTATGGCTACACCTTC. Its translation: CSAAVGPNYGYTF.